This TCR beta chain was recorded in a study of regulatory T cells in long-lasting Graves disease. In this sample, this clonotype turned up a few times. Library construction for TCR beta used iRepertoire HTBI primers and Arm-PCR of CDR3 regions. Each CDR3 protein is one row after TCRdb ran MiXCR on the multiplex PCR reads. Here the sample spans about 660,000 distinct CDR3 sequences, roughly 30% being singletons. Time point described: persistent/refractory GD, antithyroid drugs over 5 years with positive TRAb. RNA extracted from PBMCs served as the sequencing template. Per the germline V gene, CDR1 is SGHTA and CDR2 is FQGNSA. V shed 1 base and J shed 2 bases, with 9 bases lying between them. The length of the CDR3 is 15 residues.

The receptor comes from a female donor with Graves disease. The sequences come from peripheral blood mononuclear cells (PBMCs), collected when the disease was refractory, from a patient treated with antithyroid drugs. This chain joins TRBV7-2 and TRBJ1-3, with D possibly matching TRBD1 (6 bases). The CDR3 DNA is TGTGCCAGCAGCTTAGAAGGGGGTCCTGGAAACACCATATATTTT. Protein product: CASSLEGGPGNTIYF.